This T cell receptor (beta chain) was recorded in a study of tissue T cells after allogeneic stem cell transplantation. General study findings and limits: Sampling depth was limited, and the cohort was small and clinically varied. Some tissue clones might be persisting host cells; their alloreactivity or antigen specificity was not determined. Blood and spleen captured only part of the tissue TCR repertoire.

Remarks on this clone: The target antigen is unknown. Genes and germline are mouse. The CDR3 end falls 1 residue outside the read, so it is completed with the germline J gene.

Sequencing was performed with immunoSEQ multiplex PCR; in TCRdb, only in-frame clones are kept and a portion is missing. The sample shows about 50,000 clones, roughly 73% of them seen only once. This CDR3 region has 16 residues. The V and J ends lost 4 bases and 2 bases, in that order; junction bases with no gene match: 5. CDR1 is FNHDT, CDR2 SITEND, per germline (reference sequence). Sequenced input: sorted cells pooled from one or two spleens. This clonotype was obtained from a pool of C57BL/6 mice in good health. V and J are TRBV19 and TRBJ2-5; 12 bases agree with TRBD2. The CDR3 here is CASSDWGGAGQDTQYF. The covered CDR3 bases are TGTGCCAGCAGTGACTGGGGGGGCGCGGGCCAAGACACCCAGTAC.